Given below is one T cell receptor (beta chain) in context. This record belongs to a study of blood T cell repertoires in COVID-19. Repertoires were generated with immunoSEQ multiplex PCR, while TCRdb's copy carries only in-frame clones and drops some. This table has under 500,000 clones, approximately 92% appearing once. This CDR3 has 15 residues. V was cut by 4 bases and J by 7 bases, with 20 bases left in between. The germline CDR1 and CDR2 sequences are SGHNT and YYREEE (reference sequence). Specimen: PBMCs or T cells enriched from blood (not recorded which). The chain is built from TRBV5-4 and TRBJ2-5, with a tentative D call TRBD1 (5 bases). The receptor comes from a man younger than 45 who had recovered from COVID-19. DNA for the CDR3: TGTGCCAGCAGCCCATGGGAACAGGCTAGGAGGACCCAGTACTTC. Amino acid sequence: CASSPWEQARRTQYF.